Detailed here is one TCR beta chain. The antigen remains undetermined. Some clones are missing from TCRdb's copy, which holds only in-frame ones; the method was immunoSEQ multiplex PCR. The data hold about 45,000 clones, with 91% observed a single time. The sample comes from a study of T cells in localized non-small cell lung cancer. General study results and limits: Clonality peaked in uninvolved adjacent lung rather than tumor.

This CDR3 has 17 amino acids. CDR1 and CDR2 (germline): MDHEN, SYDVKM. Trimming cost V 5 bases and J 9 bases; bases outside gene matches: 18. This clonotype was sampled from a woman aged 35 to 70 with stage II lung adenocarcinoma. The chain carries TRBV28 and TRBJ2-1; 8 bases map to TRBD2. The specimen was PBMCs, collected before any cancer treatment. The CDR3 sequence is CASSLQTPGLVYPEQFF. The DNA for the CDR3 is TGTGCCAGCAGTCTGCAGACTCCGGGACTAGTCTATCCTGAGCAGTTCTTC.